The source of this T cell receptor (beta chain) is a study of blood T cell repertoires in COVID-19. Study details: Sites in the United States, Italy and Spain provided acute and convalescent COVID-19 samples. PBMCs, B-cell-depleted T cells, or T cells were the source of the cDNA or gDNA that made up the material.

Methods used by the authors: How many nucleated cells were present was estimated from reference gene primer amplification. Data came from immunoSEQ multiplex PCR; TCRdb stores just in-frame clones and leaves some out. D and trimming come from the DNA, and the V and J calls and clone size come from that table. The sample lists about 260,000 clones, 87% occurring once. This clone came up once. This CDR3 spans 13 amino acids. V lost 3 bases to trimming and J lost 2 bases, with 7 bases between them. From germline, CDR1 is SGHTA and CDR2 FQGTGA. Sequencing was carried out using peripheral blood. This receptor was taken from a woman in her fifties or sixties who had recovered from COVID-19. The chain combines TRBV7-3 with TRBJ2-5; TRBD2 is a possible D gene (5 bases). CDR3 DNA: TGTGCCAGCAGCTTTAGAGGGCAAGAGACCCAGTACTTC. Translation: CASSFRGQETQYF.